Below, one TCR beta chain is given with its context. The antigen is not known. The junction departs from the called germline gene at one end, perhaps through a read error. Treg sorting used a CD4+CD25+CD127-/low gate. Study-wide results and limits: Tumor-infiltrating Treg TCR alpha and beta sequences overlapped most with tumor naive CD4+ T cells, then blood naive. Larger-cohort validation covered only one TCR beta V-J rearrangement. Tumor memory CD4+ T cell TCR gene usage was found to cluster with blood and lymph node memory CD4+ cells and with lymph node naive CD4+ cells.

CDR1 SGDLS and CDR2 YYNGEE come from the germline V gene. The CDR3 spans 14 residues. Full-length variable regions came from constant-region reverse primers plus semi-nested Nested Universal Primer A PCR. TCRdb processed the 5' RACE reads anew with MiXCR; each CDR3 protein has one entry. Of 35,000 to 55,000 distinct CDR3 sequences in the sample, roughly 20% are singletons; the top ten hold about 4.5%. This TCR derives from a female donor with breast cancer. Sequenced sample: Tregs sorted from a lymph node. The rearrangement links TRBV9 to TRBJ2-1; TRBD2 aligns across 8 bases. The CDR3 region is CTSSVSGSVHEQFF. CDR3 DNA: TGTACCAGCAGCGTAAGCGGGAGTGTACATGAGCAGTTCTTC.